This is a list of T cell receptor beta chains from one sample in a study of shared clonotypes between healthy human individuals. The repertoire was sequenced with immunoSEQ multiplex PCR; TCRdb's copy has only in-frame clones and lacks some. The table includes around 2,100,000 clones, about 94% detected once. The sample was naive CD8+ T cells sorted from blood. These receptors all come from a man younger than 35 in good health. The CDR3 runs from the conserved cysteine through the conserved F or W. D genes are given only for firm matches. Clone size, where shown, is once, few, many, or a class for clones that have expanded.

j_gene | v_gene | d_gene | abundance | CDR3aa | CDR3nt
TRBJ1-6 | TRBV7-9 | TRBD1 | few | CASKQGLVSPLHF | TGTGCCTCGAAACAGGGGCTGGTTTCACCCCTCCACTTT
TRBJ1-2 | TRBV9 | - | - | CASSVSGGFPTHGYTF | TGTGCCAGCAGCGTCAGCGGTGGGTTCCCCACGCATGGCTACACCTTC
TRBJ2-7 | TRBV7-7 | TRBD2 | - | CASSLGPSGTYEQYF | TGTGCTAGCAGCTTAGGGCCTAGCGGGACCTACGAGCAGTACTTC
TRBJ1-1 | TRBV30 | TRBD1 | - | CAWTDRGPTEAFF | TGTGCCTGGACGGACAGGGGGCCGACTGAAGCTTTCTTT
TRBJ2-7 | TRBV4-1 | TRBD1 | - | CASSLLGQGYEQYF | TGCGCCAGCAGCCTCCTAGGACAGGGCTACGAGCAGTACTTC
TRBJ2-2 | TRBV27 | TRBD2 | - | CASSLSAGGPGAGELFF | TGTGCCAGCAGTTTATCGGCGGGAGGGCCAGGGGCCGGGGAGCTGTTTTTT
TRBJ2-1 | TRBV9 | TRBD1 | - | CASSSGGGNPYNEQFF | TGTGCCAGCAGCTCAGGGGGCGGGAATCCCTACAATGAGCAGTTCTTC
TRBJ2-3 | TRBV6-5 | - | - | CASSYAGADTQYF | TGTGCCAGCAGTTATGCCGGCGCAGATACGCAGTATTTT
TRBJ2-7 | TRBV7-2 | TRBD1 | once | CASSLVGWDRENEQYF | TGTGCCAGCAGCTTAGTGGGGTGGGACAGGGAAAACGAGCAGTACTTC
TRBJ1-1 | TRBV14 | - | - | CASSQEGGNNEAFF | TGTGCCAGCAGCCAAGAGGGAGGGAATAATGAAGCTTTCTTT
TRBJ2-1 | TRBV4-3 | - | - | CASSQEEGPDNEQFF | TGCGCCAGCAGCCAAGAAGAGGGCCCGGACAATGAGCAGTTCTTC
TRBJ1-3 | TRBV7-9 | - | - | CASSTTMGINTIYF | TGTGCCAGCAGCACCACAATGGGGATAAACACCATATATTTT
TRBJ2-3 | TRBV5-6 | - | - | CASSWESDTQYF | TGTGCCAGCAGCTGGGAGTCAGATACGCAGTATTTT
TRBJ2-7 | TRBV27 | TRBD2 | - | CASSFRLAGEYEQYF | TGTGCCAGCAGTTTCCGACTAGCGGGAGAGTACGAGCAGTACTTC
TRBJ2-7 | TRBV7-9 | TRBD1 | - | CASSQGTGYSYEQYF | TGTGCCAGCTCACAGGGGACAGGGTACTCCTACGAGCAGTACTTC
TRBJ2-5 | TRBV6-4 | - | - | CASSDSKDEEGLETQYF | TGTGCCAGCAGTGACTCGAAAGACGAGGAAGGGCTAGAGACCCAGTACTTC
TRBJ2-1 | TRBV2 | - | - | CASAEGEQFF | TGTGCCAGCGCAGAGGGAGAGCAGTTCTTC
TRBJ1-3 | TRBV6-5 | - | - | CASSYSREGSGNTIYF | TGTGCCAGCAGTTACTCTCGCGAGGGATCTGGAAACACCATATATTTT
TRBJ1-6 | TRBV7-7 | - | - | CASSKRRDVNNSPLHF | TGTGCTAGCAGCAAGAGGAGGGACGTAAATAATTCACCCCTCCACTTT
TRBJ1-2 | TRBV4-1 | - | - | CASSQGTQFLYGYTF | TGCGCCAGCAGCCAAGGGACTCAGTTTCTCTATGGCTACACCTTC
TRBJ2-1 | TRBV6-1 | - | - | CASSDLGHYNEQFF | TGTGCCAGCAGTGATTTGGGACATTACAATGAGCAGTTCTTC
TRBJ2-7 | TRBV7-9 | TRBD1 | - | CASSARDRPYEQYF | TGTGCCAGCAGCGCCAGGGACAGGCCGTACGAGCAGTACTTC
TRBJ1-2 | TRBV5-1 | - | - | CASSRQGNYGYTF | TGCGCCAGCAGCCGGCAGGGGAACTATGGCTACACCTTC
TRBJ2-2 | TRBV29-1 | - | - | CSVEDVRRGDTGELFF | TGCAGCGTTGAAGATGTTCGCAGGGGGGACACCGGGGAGCTGTTTTTT
TRBJ1-4 | TRBV27 | - | - | CASSLSRGPEKLFF | TGTGCCAGCAGTTTAAGTAGGGGTCCGGAAAAACTGTTTTTT
TRBJ2-7 | TRBV7-8 | - | - | CASSPLGRGRANFYEQYF | TGTGCCAGCAGCCCCCTGGGTCGTGGCAGGGCCAACTTCTACGAGCAGTACTTC
TRBJ1-3 | TRBV2 | TRBD1 | - | CASRQTGSSLSGNTIYF | TGTGCCAGCAGACAGACAGGGAGCTCTCTCTCTGGAAACACCATATATTTT
TRBJ1-4 | TRBV27 | - | - | CASRTGVAGEKLFF | TGTGCCAGCAGAACCGGTGTGGCCGGTGAAAAACTGTTTTTT
TRBJ2-1 | TRBV7-9 | TRBD1 | - | CASSLDRVGNEQFF | TGTGCCAGCAGCCTGGACAGGGTCGGGAATGAGCAGTTCTTC
TRBJ2-1 | TRBV5-4 | TRBD2 | - | CASSLGLAGYEQFF | TGTGCCAGCAGCTTGGGACTAGCGGGGTATGAGCAGTTCTTC
TRBJ1-1 | TRBV30 | - | - | CAWSSGGTEAFF | TGTGCCTGGAGTTCGGGGGGTACTGAAGCTTTCTTT
TRBJ2-1 | TRBV11-1 | - | once | CASSLEQNYNEQFF | TGTGCCAGCAGTTTAGAACAGAATTACAATGAGCAGTTCTTC
TRBJ1-6 | TRBV6-5 | - | - | CASSFQGRSPLHF | TGTGCCAGCAGTTTTCAGGGGCGTTCACCCCTCCACTTT
TRBJ2-7 | TRBV7-2 | - | once | CASSLSSGGGQSYEQYF | TGTGCCAGCAGCTTATCCAGCGGAGGTGGGCAGTCTTACGAGCAGTACTTC
TRBJ1-1 | TRBV4-3 | TRBD1 | - | CASSPGTENTEAFF | TGCGCCAGCAGCCCGGGGACAGAGAACACTGAAGCTTTCTTT
TRBJ1-1 | TRBV7-9 | - | - | CASRKPGPGTEAFF | TGTGCCAGCAGAAAACCGGGGCCCGGGACTGAAGCTTTCTTT
TRBJ2-1 | TRBV2 | - | - | CASLSTVSPAGYNEQFF | TGTGCCAGCCTCAGCACGGTTTCCCCAGCGGGCTACAATGAGCAGTTCTTC
TRBJ2-3 | TRBV11-2 | - | - | CASSLDRKGTSLTDTQYF | TGTGCCAGCAGCTTAGATCGAAAGGGCACATCTCTCACAGATACGCAGTATTTT
TRBJ2-1 | TRBV6-5 | - | - | CASSYKSSYNEQFF | TGTGCCAGCAGTTATAAGTCCTCCTACAATGAGCAGTTCTTC
TRBJ2-3 | TRBV4-1 | - | - | CASSQDPTDTQYF | TGCGCCAGCAGCCAAGATCCCACAGATACGCAGTATTTT
TRBJ2-5 | TRBV7-9 | TRBD2 | - | CASSGERGAGETQYF | TGTGCCAGCAGTGGAGAGCGGGGCGCAGGAGAGACCCAGTACTTC
TRBJ2-1 | TRBV5-6 | - | - | CASSEAGTFLYNEQFF | TGTGCCAGCAGCGAGGCGGGGACATTTTTGTACAATGAGCAGTTCTTC
TRBJ2-1 | TRBV4-1 | - | - | CASSQDPSSYNEQFF | TGCGCCAGCAGCCAAGATCCCAGCTCCTACAATGAGCAGTTCTTC
TRBJ2-7 | TRBV15 | TRBD1 | - | CATSSGQGASEQYF | TGTGCCACCAGCTCAGGGCAGGGGGCTTCCGAGCAGTACTTC
TRBJ2-1 | TRBV9 | - | - | CASSPHDSYNEQFF | TGTGCCAGCAGCCCACACGATTCCTACAATGAGCAGTTCTTC
TRBJ2-5 | TRBV11-2 | - | once | CASSLGPQKTGVETQYF | TGTGCCAGCAGCTTAGGTCCCCAAAAAACGGGGGTGGAGACCCAGTACTTC